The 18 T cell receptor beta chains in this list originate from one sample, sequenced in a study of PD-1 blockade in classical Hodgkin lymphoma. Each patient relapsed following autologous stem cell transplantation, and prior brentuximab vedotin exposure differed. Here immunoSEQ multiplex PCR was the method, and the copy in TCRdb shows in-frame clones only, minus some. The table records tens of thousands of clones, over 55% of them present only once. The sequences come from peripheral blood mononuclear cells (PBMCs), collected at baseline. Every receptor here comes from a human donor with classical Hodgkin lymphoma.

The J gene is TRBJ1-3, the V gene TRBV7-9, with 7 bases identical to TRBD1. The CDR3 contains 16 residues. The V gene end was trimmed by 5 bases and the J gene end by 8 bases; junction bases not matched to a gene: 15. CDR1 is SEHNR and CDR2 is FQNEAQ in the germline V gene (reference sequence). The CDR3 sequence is CASSMKRQGVTDTIYF. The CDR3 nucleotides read TGTGCCAGCAGCATGAAAAGACAGGGAGTCACCGACACCATATATTTT.

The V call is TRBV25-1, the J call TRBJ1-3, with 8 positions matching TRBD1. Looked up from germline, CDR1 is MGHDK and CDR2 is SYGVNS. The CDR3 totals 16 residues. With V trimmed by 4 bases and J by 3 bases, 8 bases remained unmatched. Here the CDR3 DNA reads TGTGCCAGCAGTGTTCAGGGGGCGTTAGGTGGAAACACCATATATTTT. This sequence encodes CASSVQGALGGNTIYF.

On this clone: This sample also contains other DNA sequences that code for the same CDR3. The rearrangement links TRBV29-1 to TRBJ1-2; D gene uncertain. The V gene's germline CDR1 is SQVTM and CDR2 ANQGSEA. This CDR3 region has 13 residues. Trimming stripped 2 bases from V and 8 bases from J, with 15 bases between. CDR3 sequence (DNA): TGCAGCGTTGAAACGTACAACTTCTACGGCTACACCTTC. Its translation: CSVETYNFYGYTF.

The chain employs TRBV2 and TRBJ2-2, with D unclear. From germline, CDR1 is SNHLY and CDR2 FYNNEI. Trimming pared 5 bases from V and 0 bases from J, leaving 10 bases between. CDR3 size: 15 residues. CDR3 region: CASSPRASNTGELFF. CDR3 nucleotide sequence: TGTGCCAGCAGTCCCCGGGCCTCGAACACCGGGGAGCTGTTTTTT.

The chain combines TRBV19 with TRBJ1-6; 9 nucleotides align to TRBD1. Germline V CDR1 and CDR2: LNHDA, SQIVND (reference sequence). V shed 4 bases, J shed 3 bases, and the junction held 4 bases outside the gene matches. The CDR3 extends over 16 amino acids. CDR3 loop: CASSTQTGGYNSPLHF. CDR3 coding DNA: TGTGCCAGTAGTACCCAGACAGGGGGCTATAATTCACCCCTCCACTTT.

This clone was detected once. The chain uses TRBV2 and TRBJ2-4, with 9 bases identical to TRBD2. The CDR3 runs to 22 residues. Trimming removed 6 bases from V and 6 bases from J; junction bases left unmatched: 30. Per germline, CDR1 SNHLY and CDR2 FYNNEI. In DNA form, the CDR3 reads TGTGCCAGCAGACGAAAGACAGGAACGAACCTTAGCGGGAGTAATAGCGGAAACATTCAGTACTTC. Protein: CASRRKTGTNLSGSNSGNIQYF.

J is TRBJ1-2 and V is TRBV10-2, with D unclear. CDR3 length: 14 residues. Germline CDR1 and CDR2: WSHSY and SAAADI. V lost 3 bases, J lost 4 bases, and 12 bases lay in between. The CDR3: CASSDSVWAYGYTF. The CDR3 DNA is TGCGCCAGCAGTGACAGTGTTTGGGCCTATGGCTACACCTTC.

The CDR3 loop is CASRGASGGAGELFF. CDR3 sequence (DNA): TGTGCCAGCCGTGGAGCGAGCGGGGGGGCCGGGGAGCTGTTTTTT. J is TRBJ2-2 and V is TRBV7-9; 10 nucleotides line up with TRBD2. V lost 8 bases to trimming and J lost 6 bases; unmatched junction nucleotides: 9. The germline gives CDR1 SEHNR, CDR2 FQNEAQ (reference sequence). This CDR3 comprises 15 residues.

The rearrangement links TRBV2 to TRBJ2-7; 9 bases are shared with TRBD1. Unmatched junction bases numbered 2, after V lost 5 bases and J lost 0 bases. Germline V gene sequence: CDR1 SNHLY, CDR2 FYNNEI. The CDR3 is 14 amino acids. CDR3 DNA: TGTGCCAGCAGTCCGGGACAGGGCTCCTACGAGCAGTACTTC. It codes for CASSPGQGSYEQYF.

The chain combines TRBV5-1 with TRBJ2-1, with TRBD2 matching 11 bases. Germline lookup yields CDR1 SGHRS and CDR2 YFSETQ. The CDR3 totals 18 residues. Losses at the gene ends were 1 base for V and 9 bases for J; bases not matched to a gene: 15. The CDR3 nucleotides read TGCGCCAGCAGCTTGACTACGCCTAGCGGGGGGAGGGTGAGTGAGCAGTTCTTC. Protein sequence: CASSLTTPSGGRVSEQFF.

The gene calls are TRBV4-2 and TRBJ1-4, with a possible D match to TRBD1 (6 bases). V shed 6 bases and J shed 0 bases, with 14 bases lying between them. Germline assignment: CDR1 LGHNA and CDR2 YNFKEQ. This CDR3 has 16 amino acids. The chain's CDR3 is CASSRRQETTNEKLFF. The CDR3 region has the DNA TGTGCCAGCAGTCGAAGACAGGAAACAACTAATGAAAAACTGTTTTTT.

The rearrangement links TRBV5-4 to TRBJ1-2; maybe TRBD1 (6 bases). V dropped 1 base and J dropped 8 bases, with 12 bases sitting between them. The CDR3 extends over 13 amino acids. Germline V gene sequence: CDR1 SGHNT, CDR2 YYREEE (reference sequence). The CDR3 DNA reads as TGTGCCAGCAGCTTGCCCCCAGGGGACGGCTACACCTTC. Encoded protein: CASSLPPGDGYTF. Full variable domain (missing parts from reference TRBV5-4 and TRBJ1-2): ETGVTQSPTHLIKTRGQQVTLRCSSQSGHNTVSWYQQALGQGPQFIFQYYREEENGRGNFPPRFSGLQFPNYSSELNVNALELDDSALYLCASSLPPGDGYTFGSGTRLTVV.

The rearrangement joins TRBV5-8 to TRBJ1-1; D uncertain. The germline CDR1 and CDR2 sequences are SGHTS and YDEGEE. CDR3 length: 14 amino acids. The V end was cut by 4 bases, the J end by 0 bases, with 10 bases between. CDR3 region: CASSRLPLNTEAFF. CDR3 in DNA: TGTGCCAGCAGCCGGCTTCCCCTGAACACTGAAGCTTTCTTT.

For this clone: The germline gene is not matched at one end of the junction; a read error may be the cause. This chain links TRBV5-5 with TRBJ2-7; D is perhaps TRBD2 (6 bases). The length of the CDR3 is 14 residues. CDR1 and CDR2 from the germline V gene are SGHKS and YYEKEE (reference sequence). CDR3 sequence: CASSLDYGTYEQYF. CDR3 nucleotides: TGCGCCAGCAGCCTGGACTATGGGACCTACGAGCAGTACTTC.

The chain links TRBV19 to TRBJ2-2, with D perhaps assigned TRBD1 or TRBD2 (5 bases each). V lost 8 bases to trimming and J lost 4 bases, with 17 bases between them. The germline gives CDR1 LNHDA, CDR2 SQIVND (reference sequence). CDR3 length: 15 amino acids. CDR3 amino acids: CASSFLRGPTGELFF. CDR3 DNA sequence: TGTGCCAGTTCGTTTCTCCGGGGACCCACCGGGGAGCTGTTTTTT.

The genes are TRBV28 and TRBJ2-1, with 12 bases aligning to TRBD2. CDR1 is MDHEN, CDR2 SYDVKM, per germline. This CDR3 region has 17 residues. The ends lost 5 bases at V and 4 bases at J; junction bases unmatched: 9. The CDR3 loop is CASSTPTSGRLYNEQFF. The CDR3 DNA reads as TGTGCCAGCAGTACCCCTACTAGCGGGAGGTTGTACAATGAGCAGTTCTTC.

DNA for the CDR3: TGTGCCAGCAGCAGAAACACAGGGCGCACCGGGGAGCTGTTTTTT. Translating gives CASSRNTGRTGELFF. The chain has TRBV9 and TRBJ2-2; tentative D call: TRBD1 (6 bases). The ends were cut back, 4 bases at V and 4 bases at J, with 14 bases in the middle. Germline values: CDR1 SGDLS, CDR2 YYNGEE. This CDR3 is 15 amino acids long.

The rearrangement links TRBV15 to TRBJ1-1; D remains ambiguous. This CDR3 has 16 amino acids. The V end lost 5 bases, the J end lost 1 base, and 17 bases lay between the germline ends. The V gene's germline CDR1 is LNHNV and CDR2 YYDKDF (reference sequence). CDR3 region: CATSSRAIPGNTEAFF. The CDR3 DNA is TGTGCCACCAGCTCCCGGGCGATCCCAGGGAACACTGAAGCTTTCTTT.